The 20 T cell receptor beta chains given below trace back to one sample, sequenced in a study of shared clonotypes between healthy human individuals. Only in-frame clones appear in the TCRdb table, and some are missing; sequencing was by immunoSEQ multiplex PCR. The table records 330,000 or so clones, less than 85% of them present only once. Sequencing used memory CD4+ T cells sorted from blood. Sample subset: CD45RA-negative fraction. All receptors derive from a man under 40 in good health.

The chain links TRBV29-1 to TRBJ1-3; D remains unclear. CDR1 is SQVTM and CDR2 is ANQGSEA in the germline V gene. The CDR3 extends over 11 amino acids. Trimming pared 7 bases from V and 1 base from J, leaving 5 bases between. CDR3 sequence: CSARSGNTIYF. CDR3 nucleotides: TGCAGCGCCCGATCTGGAAACACCATATATTTT.

This clone was counted ten times or more. V and J are TRBV18 and TRBJ1-5; TRBD1 aligns across 8 bases. The CDR3 sequence is 13 residues long. V lost 6 bases, J lost 5 bases, and 3 bases stayed unmatched. Germline assignment: CDR1 KGHSH and CDR2 LQKENI. The CDR3 DNA is TGTGCCAGCTCCGGACAGGGCCATCAGCCCCAGCATTTT. It specifies CASSGQGHQPQHF. The complete variable domain, with remaining parts taken from reference TRBV18 and TRBJ1-5, reads NAGVMQNPRHLVRRRGQEARLRCSPMKGHSHVYWYRQLPEEGLKFMVYLQKENIIDESGMPKERFSAEFPKEGPSILRIQQVVRGDSAAYFCASSGQGHQPQHFGDGTRLSIL.

The genes are TRBV5-6 and TRBJ2-3, with D perhaps TRBD1 (6 bases). This CDR3 contains 17 residues. The germline V gene encodes CDR1 SGHDT and CDR2 YYEEEE. V was cut by 1 base and J by 2 bases, with 17 bases left in between. The CDR3 DNA sequence: TGTGCCAGCAGCTTGTGGGGGCGGTGGGGCGTCACAGATACGCAGTATTTT. Amino acids: CASSLWGRWGVTDTQYF.

J is TRBJ2-7 and V is TRBV6-5; unclear D gene. V was clipped by 6 bases and J by 4 bases, with 7 bases between them. CDR3 length: 11 amino acids. From germline, CDR1 is MNHEY and CDR2 SVGAGI. CDR3 sequence (DNA): TGTGCCAGCAGCGCACTATACGAGCAGTACTTC. It is translated as CASSALYEQYF.

Only a few counts were recorded for this clone. The chain carries TRBV2 and TRBJ2-7, with TRBD1 matching over 7 bases. Germline V gene sequence: CDR1 SNHLY, CDR2 FYNNEI. The CDR3 has 14 amino acids. With V trimmed by 6 bases and J by 2 bases, 7 bases remained unmatched. CDR3 sequence: CASREQGPAYEQYF. The DNA for the CDR3 is TGTGCCAGCAGGGAACAGGGGCCCGCCTACGAGCAGTACTTC.

The chain combines TRBV19 with TRBJ1-5, with 7 bases aligning to TRBD1. CDR3 length equals 16 residues. From germline, CDR1 is LNHDA and CDR2 SQIVND (reference sequence). V was clipped by 4 bases and J by 3 bases; unmatched bases: 9. CDR3 protein: CASSTPTGAPNQPQHF. The CDR3 DNA reads as TGTGCCAGTAGTACGCCTACAGGGGCACCCAATCAGCCCCAGCATTTT.

This chain links TRBV2 with TRBJ2-7; 7 bases fit TRBD1. This CDR3 contains 11 residues. V trimming: 11 bases; J trimming: 6 bases; junction bases outside the gene matches: 7. Germline CDR1 reads SNHLY; CDR2 reads FYNNEI. CDR3 amino acids: CAGRQGLEQYF. CDR3 DNA: TGTGCCGGACGACAGGGTCTCGAGCAGTACTTC.

This clone appeared a few times. The chain has TRBV25-1 and TRBJ2-7, with a tentative D call TRBD2 (5 bases). V lost 3 bases to trimming and J lost 2 bases, with 14 bases between them. Germline V gene data show CDR1 as MGHDK and CDR2 as SYGVNS. This CDR3 contains 15 residues. CDR3 in DNA: TGTGCCAGCAGTGATCCCCGCGGGCGGACCTACGAGCAGTACTTC. It codes for CASSDPRGRTYEQYF.

The V and J genes are TRBV5-4 and TRBJ2-2; D might be TRBD2 (6 bases). V dropped 8 bases and J dropped 0 bases, with 14 bases sitting between them. CDR1 is SGHNT, CDR2 YYREEE, per germline (reference sequence). The CDR3 totals 15 residues. CDR3 in amino acids: CASVAAGTNTGELFF. In nucleotides, the CDR3 is TGTGCCAGTGTTGCGGCGGGAACGAACACCGGGGAGCTGTTTTTT.

This clone was picked up one time. The chain links TRBV6-5 to TRBJ2-7, with 7 bases matching TRBD2. V trimming: 6 bases; J trimming: 3 bases; junction bases outside the gene matches: 5. The CDR3 runs 13 residues. CDR1 and CDR2 from the germline V gene are MNHEY and SVGAGI. Written as DNA, the CDR3 is TGTGCCAGCAGCGGGACTACCTTCTACGAGCAGTACTTC. Residues: CASSGTTFYEQYF.

J is TRBJ1-1 and V is TRBV7-9; D is perhaps TRBD1 (5 bases). This CDR3 is built from 11 residues. The germline V gene has CDR1 SEHNR and CDR2 FQNEAQ (reference sequence). V dropped 8 bases and J dropped 5 bases, with 9 bases sitting between them. In nucleotides, the CDR3 is TGTGCCAGCCTGGGGGAGACTGAAGCTTTCTTT. Its protein product is CASLGETEAFF.

Remarks on this clone: Other DNA sequences in this sample translate to the same CDR3. The chain combines TRBV7-2 with TRBJ2-3; TRBD1 matches at 7 bases. The CDR3 sequence is 14 residues long. Looked up from germline, CDR1 is SGHTA and CDR2 is FQGNSA. V gave up 5 bases and J gave up 1 base; unmatched junction bases: 3. This chain's CDR3 is CASSLTGGTDTQYF. CDR3 DNA: TGTGCCAGCAGCCTCACAGGGGGCACAGATACGCAGTATTTT.

J is TRBJ2-3 and V is TRBV7-8, with 8 bases identical to TRBD1. Germline CDR1 is SGHVS and CDR2 is FQNEAQ. The CDR3 is made up of 22 amino acids. The ends lost 5 bases at V and 5 bases at J; junction bases unmatched: 30. CDR3 loop: CASSPQRAGGPGRRPRGDTQYF. The CDR3 nucleotides are TGTGCCAGCAGCCCCCAGAGAGCAGGGGGCCCAGGGCGGAGACCCCGCGGAGATACGCAGTATTTT.

V and J are TRBV5-1 and TRBJ2-5; D is perhaps TRBD2 (5 bases). The end of the DNA fits TRBJ2-7 better, so the J call may be wrong. CDR3 length equals 14 residues. Germline V gives CDR1 SGHRS, CDR2 YFSETQ. The CDR3 sequence is CASSPAGEAYEQYF. As DNA, the CDR3 is TGCGCCAGCAGCCCGGCGGGTGAGGCGTACGAGCAGTACTTC.

The V call is TRBV6-1, the J call TRBJ1-3, with no clear D. Trimming shortened V by 8 bases and J by 0 bases, and 11 bases separated the two germline ends. CDR1 and CDR2 from the germline V gene are MNHNS and SASEGT. The CDR3 is made up of 14 amino acids. CDR3 sequence (DNA): TGTGCCAGCGGACCGATCGACTCTGGAAACACCATATATTTT. Translation gives CASGPIDSGNTIYF.

Ten or more counts support this clone. The same CDR3 also results from other DNA sequences found in this sample. The chain joins TRBV5-1 to TRBJ2-2; 9 bases map to TRBD1. The V gene's germline CDR1 is SGHRS and CDR2 YFSETQ. V was clipped by 1 base and J by 7 bases; unmatched bases: 5. The CDR3 runs to 15 residues. The CDR3: CASSLNRGLSGELFF. Written as DNA, the CDR3 is TGCGCCAGCAGCTTGAACAGGGGGCTTAGCGGGGAGCTGTTTTTT.

This clone has only a few counts. The CDR3 is CASSLLGAVRETQYF. In nucleotides, the CDR3 is TGCGCCAGCAGCTTGTTGGGTGCAGTCCGGGAGACCCAGTACTTC. This chain links TRBV5-1 with TRBJ2-5; D gene ambiguous. Deletions cut 1 base from V and 5 bases from J, with 15 bases between. CDR3 length: 15 amino acids. Germline lookup yields CDR1 SGHRS and CDR2 YFSETQ.

The sample holds a few counts of this clone. This chain links TRBV14 with TRBJ2-7, with D unresolved. Germline loops: CDR1 SGHDN, CDR2 FVKESK. This CDR3 has 12 residues. V lost 1 base to trimming and J lost 5 bases, with 6 bases between them. The DNA of the CDR3 is TGTGCCAGCAGCCAAGGGTGGAACGAGCAGTACTTC. Its translation: CASSQGWNEQYF.

V usage is TRBV5-4 and J usage is TRBJ2-1; 11 nucleotides match TRBD2. The trim removed 4 bases at V and 2 bases at J, leaving 14 bases unmatched. The CDR3 sequence is 19 residues long. Germline CDR1 SGHNT, CDR2 YYREEE (reference sequence). This chain's CDR3 is CASSQDLAGGGSTYNEQFF. DNA for the CDR3: TGTGCCAGCAGCCAAGATTTAGCGGGAGGGGGATCCACCTACAATGAGCAGTTCTTC.

The rearrangement links TRBV10-3 to TRBJ2-5; D may be TRBD2 (5 bases). Germline-derived CDR1 and CDR2 are ENHRY and SYGVKD. The CDR3 has 13 residues. Trimming left V 4 bases short and J 4 bases short, with 10 bases between. The CDR3 DNA sequence: TGTGCCATCAGTGTCGTGGGAGCAGAGACCCAGTACTTC. Translating it yields CAISVVGAETQYF.